This TCR beta chain is drawn from a study of shared T cell receptors in the human thymus. The CDR3 spans 16 residues. V lost 1 base and J lost 4, with 16 bases in between. Germline CDR1 SGHTA, CDR2 FQGTGA. Profiling relied on immunoSEQ multiplex PCR, and the TCRdb table lists in-frame clones only, not all of them. Seen here are hundreds of thousands of clones, just under 95% observed once, and the top ten hold about 0.02%. This chain uses TRBV7-3 with TRBJ1-1; perhaps TRBD1 as D (6 bases). This TCR derives from a human donor. Sequencing used thymocytes. CDR3 nucleotides: TGTGCCAGCAGCTTAAAAACACAGGGTGGTTTCACTGAAGCTTTCTTT. It encodes CASSLKTQGGFTEAFF.